The 18 T cell receptor beta chains in this list originate from one sample, sequenced in a study of cytotoxic CD8 clonotypes in ibrutinib-treated CLL. Here immunoSEQ multiplex PCR was the method, and the copy in TCRdb shows in-frame clones only, minus some. The table records more than 200,000 clones, about four fifths of them present only once. The sample consisted of PBMCs, taken after 12 months of ibrutinib treatment. Every receptor here comes from a human donor with chronic lymphocytic leukemia.

The chain recombines TRBV4-2 with TRBJ1-3; no clear D. V shed 1 base and J shed 0 bases, with 7 bases lying between them. The germline CDR1 and CDR2 sequences are LGHNA and YNFKEQ. The CDR3 is 15 amino acids. The CDR3 spells CASSQGVNSGNTIYF. CDR3 coding DNA: TGTGCCAGCAGCCAAGGAGTTAACTCTGGAAACACCATATATTTT.

The V and J genes are TRBV18 and TRBJ2-7; D may correspond to TRBD1 or TRBD2 (5 bases each). The V gene lost 2 bases and the J gene lost 1 base, with 9 bases spanning the gap. Germline V CDR1 and CDR2: KGHSH, LQKENI. This CDR3 comprises 14 residues. This chain's CDR3 is CASSPSWGSYEQYF. CDR3 nucleotides: TGTGCCAGCTCACCAAGTTGGGGGTCCTACGAGCAGTACTTC.

The chain is built from TRBV19 and TRBJ1-4, with 10 positions matching TRBD1. From germline, CDR1 is LNHDA and CDR2 SQIVND (reference sequence). The J segment lost 5 bases and the V segment lost 7 bases, leaving 13 bases of the junction unmatched. The CDR3 contains 17 residues. CDR3 amino acids: CASTDPRSDRGNEKLFF. DNA of the CDR3: TGTGCCAGTACCGACCCAAGGTCGGACAGGGGGAATGAAAAACTGTTTTTT.

This chain connects TRBV6-5 to TRBJ1-1; D gene uncertain. The CDR3 covers 13 residues. Trimming removed 5 bases at V and 3 bases at J, with 10 bases between. The germline V gene encodes CDR1 MNHEY and CDR2 SVGAGI. Here the CDR3 DNA reads TGTGCCAGCAGTACGAACGGGTACACTGAAGCTTTCTTT. Translating it yields CASSTNGYTEAFF.

CDR3 in amino acids: CASSLMGQPQHF. DNA of the CDR3: TGTGCCAGCAGCTTAATGGGGCAGCCCCAGCATTTT. V usage is TRBV11-2 and J usage is TRBJ1-5; no firm D call. Germline V gene lookup returns CDR1 SGHAT and CDR2 FQNNGV. Trimming removed 2 bases at V and 7 bases at J, with 6 bases between. This CDR3 is 12 amino acids long.

This chain uses TRBV28 with TRBJ2-3; D tentatively reads TRBD1 or TRBD2 (6 bases each). CDR3 length: 15 residues. V was shortened by 5 bases and J by 1 base, with 13 bases between the two germline ends. Germline V gives CDR1 MDHEN, CDR2 SYDVKM. CDR3 coding DNA: TGTGCCAGCAGTGCCAGGGGAGGCGGCACAGATACGCAGTATTTT. As protein: CASSARGGGTDTQYF.

This sequence joins TRBV7-9 and TRBJ2-7, with D possibly TRBD1 on 5 matching bases. Trimming left V 7 bases short and J 3 bases short, with 10 bases between. Germline assignment: CDR1 SEHNR and CDR2 FQNEAQ (reference sequence). The CDR3 loop spans 12 amino acids. The CDR3 sequence: CASTGINYEQYF. The DNA of the CDR3 is TGTGCCAGCACAGGGATAAACTACGAGCAGTACTTC.

This clone turned up a few times. The rearrangement links TRBV18 to TRBJ1-1; no reliable D call. V shed 3 bases and J shed 0 bases, with 8 bases lying between them. CDR3 length equals 14 residues. Germline lookup yields CDR1 KGHSH and CDR2 LQKENI. The CDR3 sequence: CASSPQSMNTEAFF. Here the CDR3 DNA reads TGTGCCAGCTCACCGCAGAGTATGAACACTGAAGCTTTCTTT.

The V and J genes are TRBV5-8 and TRBJ1-2; D not resolved. In germline, CDR1 is SGHTS, CDR2 YDEGEE. CDR3 size: 16 residues. Trimming shortened V by 4 bases and J by 4 bases, and 20 bases separated the two germline ends. CDR3 coding DNA: TGTGCCAGCAGCCGCCGAGAGGGCCTTTCAATCTATGGCTACACCTTC. It translates to CASSRREGLSIYGYTF. Together with reference TRBV5-8 and TRBJ1-2, the CDR3 gives the full variable domain: EAGVTQSPTHLIKTRGQQATLRCSPISGHTSVYWYQQALGLGLQFLLWYDEGEERNRGNFPPRFSGRQFPNYSSELNVNALELEDSALYLCASSRREGLSIYGYTFGSGTRLTVV.

The chain recombines TRBV5-1 with TRBJ2-1; 7 bases line up with TRBD1. With V trimmed by 4 bases and J by 7 bases, 11 bases remained unmatched. This CDR3 spans 15 amino acids. In germline, CDR1 is SGHRS, CDR2 YFSETQ. As DNA, the CDR3 is TGCGCCAGCAGCATACAGGGGAGTGGAACGAATGAGCAGTTCTTC. It yields the protein CASSIQGSGTNEQFF. The full variable domain, with the rest looked up from reference TRBV5-1 and TRBJ2-1, is KAGVTQTPRYLIKTRGQQVTLSCSPISGHRSVSWYQQTPGQGLQFLFEYFSETQRNKGNFPGRFSGRQFSNSRSEMNVSTLELGDSALYLCASSIQGSGTNEQFFGPGTRLTVL.

This clone was found many times. In nucleotides, the CDR3 is TGTGCCAGCAGCCGCCCAGGTTACGAGCAGTACTTC. Its translation is CASSRPGYEQYF. This rearrangement joins TRBV28 to TRBJ2-7; no clear D. Trimming shortened V by 6 bases and J by 4 bases, and 10 bases separated the two germline ends. The V gene's germline CDR1 is MDHEN and CDR2 SYDVKM. This CDR3 comprises 12 residues.

This chain links TRBV4-1 with TRBJ2-3; unclear D gene. This CDR3 is built from 15 residues. Trimming removed 2 bases at V and 7 bases at J, with 16 bases between. Per the germline V gene, CDR1 is MGHRA and CDR2 is YSYEKL. The CDR3 reads CASSQPIQIPYTQYF. The CDR3 DNA reads TGCGCCAGCAGCCAACCGATACAGATACCGTATACGCAGTATTTT.

This chain connects TRBV10-3 to TRBJ2-5; TRBD2 matches at 8 bases. Germline CDR1 reads ENHRY; CDR2 reads SYGVKD. The CDR3 runs to 16 residues. Losses at the gene ends were 4 bases for V and 5 bases for J; bases not matched to a gene: 12. CDR3 protein: CAISGGGGPGRETQYF. The CDR3 nucleotides read TGTGCCATCAGTGGAGGCGGGGGGCCGGGGCGCGAGACCCAGTACTTC.

The gene calls are TRBV10-2 and TRBJ2-7; D is uncertain. Germline loops: CDR1 WSHSY, CDR2 SAAADI. Trimming cost V 6 bases and J 3 bases, with 6 bases left between them. CDR3 size: 11 residues. The CDR3 bases are TGCGCCAGCAGCGCCCTCTACGAGCAGTACTTC. This translates into CASSALYEQYF.

The chain couples TRBV5-1 to TRBJ2-5; weak D call: TRBD1 (5 bases). From germline, CDR1 is SGHRS and CDR2 YFSETQ. The CDR3 is 14 amino acids. Trimming cost V 4 bases and J 1 base, with 11 bases left between them. Written as DNA, the CDR3 is TGCGCCAGCAGCCTCACAGGTCCCCAAGAGACCCAGTACTTC. Residues: CASSLTGPQETQYF.

The chain uses TRBV7-6 and TRBJ2-7; 12 bases fit TRBD2. The CDR3 is 16 residues long. Trimming at V came to 5 bases and at J to 3 bases, leaving 8 bases not matched to a gene. The germline V gene encodes CDR1 SGHVS and CDR2 FNYEAQ. Here the CDR3 reads CASSPLGLAGFYEQYF. The DNA of the CDR3 is TGTGCCAGCAGCCCCTTAGGACTAGCGGGATTCTACGAGCAGTACTTC.

This chain connects TRBV21-1 to TRBJ2-7; the table's TRBD2 call for D was not verified on the DNA. TRBV21-1 is given as a pseudogene. This CDR3 has 15 residues. This CDR3 is CASSKEGSGFYEQYF. Written as DNA, the CDR3 is TGTGCCAGCAGCAAAGAGGGCTCGGGATTCTACGAGCAGTACTTC.

V is TRBV9 and J is TRBJ1-2, with D perhaps TRBD1 (6 bases). The germline CDR1 and CDR2 sequences are SGDLS and YYNGEE. This CDR3 is 18 amino acids long. V was clipped by 0 bases and J by 4 bases, with 22 bases between them. Here the CDR3 DNA reads TGTGCCAGCAGCGTAGGTGGAGGGTCAGGGGCTGGGGGCTATGGCTACACCTTC. Translating gives CASSVGGGSGAGGYGYTF.